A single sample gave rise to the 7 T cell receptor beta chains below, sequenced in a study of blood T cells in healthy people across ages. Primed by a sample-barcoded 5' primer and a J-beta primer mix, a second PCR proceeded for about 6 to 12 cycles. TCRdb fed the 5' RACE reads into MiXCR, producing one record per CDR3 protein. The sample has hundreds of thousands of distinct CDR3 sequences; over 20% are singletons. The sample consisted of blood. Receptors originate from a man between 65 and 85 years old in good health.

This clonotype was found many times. The CDR3 DNA reads TGTGCCAGCAGTTCACTAGCGGGATACGAGCAGTACTTC. Its translation is CASSSLAGYEQYF. The chain carries TRBV28 and TRBJ2-7; TRBD2 matches 10 bases. The CDR3 runs to 13 residues. V lost 4 bases to trimming and J lost 4 bases; unmatched junction nucleotides: 1. CDR1 and CDR2 from the germline V gene are MDHEN and SYDVKM.

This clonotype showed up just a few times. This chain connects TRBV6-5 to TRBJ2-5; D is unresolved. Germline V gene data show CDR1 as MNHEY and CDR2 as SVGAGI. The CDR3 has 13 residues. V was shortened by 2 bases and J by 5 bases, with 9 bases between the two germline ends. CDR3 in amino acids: CASSYDGLETQYF. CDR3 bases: TGTGCCAGCAGTTACGACGGTTTGGAGACCCAGTACTTC.

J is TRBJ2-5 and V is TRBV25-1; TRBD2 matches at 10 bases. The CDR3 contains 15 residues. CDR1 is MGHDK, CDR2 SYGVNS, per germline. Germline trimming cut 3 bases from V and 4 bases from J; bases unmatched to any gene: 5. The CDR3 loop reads CASSDSSGRVETQYF. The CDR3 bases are TGTGCCAGCAGTGATTCTAGCGGGAGAGTAGAGACCCAGTACTTC.

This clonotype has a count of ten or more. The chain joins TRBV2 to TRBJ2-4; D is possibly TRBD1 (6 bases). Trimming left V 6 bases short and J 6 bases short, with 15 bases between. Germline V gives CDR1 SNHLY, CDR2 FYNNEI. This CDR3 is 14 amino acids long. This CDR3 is CASRLAGARNIQYF. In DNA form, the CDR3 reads TGTGCCAGCAGGCTCGCAGGGGCTCGAAACATTCAGTACTTC.

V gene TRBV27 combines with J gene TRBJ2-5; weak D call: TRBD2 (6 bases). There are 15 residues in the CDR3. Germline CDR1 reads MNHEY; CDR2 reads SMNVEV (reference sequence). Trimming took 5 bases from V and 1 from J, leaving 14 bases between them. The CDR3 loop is CASSPRTSSQETQYF. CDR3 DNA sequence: TGTGCCAGCAGTCCCCGAACTAGCTCCCAAGAGACCCAGTACTTC.

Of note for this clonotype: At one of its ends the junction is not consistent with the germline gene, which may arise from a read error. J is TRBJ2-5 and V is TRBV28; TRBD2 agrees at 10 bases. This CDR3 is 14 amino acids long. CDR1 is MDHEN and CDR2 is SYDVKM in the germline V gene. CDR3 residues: CVSSSSGRGETQYF. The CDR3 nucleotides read TGTGTCAGCAGTTCCAGCGGGAGGGGAGAGACCCAGTACTTC.

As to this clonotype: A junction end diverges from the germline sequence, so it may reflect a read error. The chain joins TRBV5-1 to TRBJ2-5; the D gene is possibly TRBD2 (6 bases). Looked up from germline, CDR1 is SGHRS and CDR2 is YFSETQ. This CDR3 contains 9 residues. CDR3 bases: TGCGCCGGACTAACTAGAGTAATCTTC. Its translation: CAGLTRVIF.